This TCR beta chain was recovered during a study of cytomegalovirus exposure and HLA in healthy donors. Overall study results and limits: Presence/absence analyses took donor sequencing depth as roughly uniform. Analysis performed later showed TCR beta chains linked to HLA being more clonally expanded than equally common others.

On this clone: What it binds is not known.

PCR was performed using 60 Vbeta and 13 Jbeta primers. Method: immunoSEQ multiplex PCR; TCRdb's copy keeps in-frame clones and lacks some. The profile covers tens of thousands of clones, with roughly 76% appearing a single time and more than 1.3% taken by the ten largest. The length of the CDR3 is 14 residues. The germline V and J ends were trimmed by 8 bases and 4 bases, with 15 bases remaining between them. Germline lookup yields CDR1 SEHNR and CDR2 FQNEAQ (reference sequence). The chain links TRBV7-9 to TRBJ2-1; D is possibly TRBD2 (6 bases). The specimen sequenced was PBMCs. This sequence was found in a male donor in good health and CMV-seronegative. The chain's CDR3 is CASFRGGEYNEQFF. As DNA, the CDR3 is TGTGCCAGCTTCCGGGGCGGGGAGTACAATGAGCAGTTCTTC.